This is a list of T cell receptor beta chains from one sample in a study of blood T cell repertoires in COVID-19. The assay was immunoSEQ multiplex PCR, and TCRdb's table has in-frame clones only and misses some. The sample gives about 490,000 clones, roughly 88% of which show up once; approximately 3.2% is in the top ten. The sample consisted of peripheral blood. The source is a human donor in a cohort sampled during active COVID-19. CDR3s include the opening cysteine and the closing phenylalanine or tryptophan. D genes are given only for firm matches. Clone size is given for some rows only: seen once, a few or many times, or a class if the clone is expanded.

clone size: NA
V gene: TRBV10-3
J gene: TRBJ2-7
D gene: TRBD1
CDR3 protein: CASGTVVSYEQYF
CDR3 DNA: TGTGCCTCCGGGACAGTTGTATCCTACGAGCAGTACTTC

clone size: NA
V gene: TRBV2
J gene: TRBJ1-1
D gene: NA
CDR3 protein: CASRPQRMNTEAFF
CDR3 DNA: TGTGCCAGCAGGCCCCAGCGGATGAACACTGAAGCTTTCTTT

clone size: NA
V gene: TRBV30
J gene: TRBJ1-3
D gene: NA
CDR3 protein: CAWRPGRFSGNTIYF
CDR3 DNA: TGTGCCTGGAGACCTGGTAGATTCTCTGGAAACACCATATATTTT

clone size: NA
V gene: TRBV18
J gene: TRBJ2-5
D gene: TRBD1
CDR3 protein: CASSTGVQETQYF
CDR3 DNA: TGTGCCAGCTCAACAGGGGTTCAAGAGACCCAGTACTTC

clone size: NA
V gene: TRBV30
J gene: TRBJ1-3
D gene: TRBD1
CDR3 protein: CAWTRGPGNTIYF
CDR3 DNA: TGTGCCTGGACCAGGGGGCCGGGAAACACCATATATTTT

clone size: NA
V gene: TRBV7-3
J gene: TRBJ2-1
D gene: NA
CDR3 protein: CASSLGQFYNEQFF
CDR3 DNA: TGTGCCAGCAGCTTAGGGCAGTTCTACAATGAGCAGTTCTTC

clone size: NA
V gene: TRBV28
J gene: TRBJ2-3
D gene: TRBD2
CDR3 protein: CASSTSAVKDTQYF
CDR3 DNA: TGTGCCAGTTCGACTAGCGCGGTTAAAGATACGCAGTATTTT

clone size: NA
V gene: TRBV19
J gene: TRBJ1-1
D gene: TRBD1
CDR3 protein: CASADRGNTEAFF
CDR3 DNA: TGTGCCAGTGCGGACAGGGGGAACACTGAAGCTTTCTTT

clone size: NA
V gene: TRBV5-1
J gene: TRBJ2-7
D gene: NA
CDR3 protein: CASSFRQAATYEQYF
CDR3 DNA: TGCGCCAGCAGCTTTCGACAGGCGGCAACCTACGAGCAGTACTTC

clone size: few
V gene: TRBV5-1
J gene: TRBJ2-7
D gene: TRBD2
CDR3 protein: CASGYSGSSYEQYF
CDR3 DNA: TGCGCCAGCGGCTATAGCGGGAGCTCGTACGAGCAGTACTTC

clone size: NA
V gene: TRBV18
J gene: TRBJ2-7
D gene: NA
CDR3 protein: CASSTNRDGYEQYF
CDR3 DNA: TGTGCCAGCTCAACAAACAGGGACGGCTACGAGCAGTACTTC

clone size: NA
V gene: TRBV7-8
J gene: TRBJ1-2
D gene: NA
CDR3 protein: CASSPLGQGTYGYTF
CDR3 DNA: TGTGCCAGCAGCCCATTGGGGCAGGGCACCTATGGCTACACCTTC

clone size: NA
V gene: TRBV3-1/TRBV3-2
J gene: TRBJ2-1
D gene: TRBD2
CDR3 protein: CASSPRTSRQSGTNEQFF
CDR3 DNA: TGTGCCAGCAGCCCTAGGACTAGTCGCCAATCTGGGACCAATGAGCAGTTCTTC

clone size: NA
V gene: TRBV7-3
J gene: TRBJ2-5
D gene: TRBD1
CDR3 protein: CASSLAPGGETQYF
CDR3 DNA: TGTGCCAGCAGCTTAGCCCCAGGGGGAGAGACCCAGTACTTC

clone size: NA
V gene: TRBV5-1
J gene: TRBJ2-7
D gene: TRBD1
CDR3 protein: CASSRTSNGQGVGYEQYF
CDR3 DNA: TGCGCCAGCAGCCGCACCTCGAATGGTCAGGGGGTAGGGTACGAGCAGTACTTC

clone size: NA
V gene: TRBV19
J gene: TRBJ2-1
D gene: TRBD2
CDR3 protein: CASSIPSGGAYNEQFF
CDR3 DNA: TGTGCCAGTAGTATTCCCTCGGGGGGGGCCTACAATGAGCAGTTCTTC

clone size: NA
V gene: TRBV6-5
J gene: TRBJ2-7
D gene: NA
CDR3 protein: CASSYSESVMYEQYF
CDR3 DNA: TGTGCCAGCAGTTACTCGGAAAGCGTGATGTACGAGCAGTACTTC

clone size: NA
V gene: TRBV29-1
J gene: TRBJ2-7
D gene: TRBD2
CDR3 protein: CSVEGGSGRAISYEQYF
CDR3 DNA: TGCAGCGTTGAGGGGGGTAGCGGGAGGGCTATTAGTTACGAGCAGTACTTC

clone size: NA
V gene: TRBV10-3
J gene: TRBJ1-5
D gene: TRBD1
CDR3 protein: CAISEPGTETILSNQPQHF
CDR3 DNA: TGTGCCATCAGTGAACCGGGGACAGAGACGATCCTTAGCAATCAGCCCCAGCATTTT

clone size: NA
V gene: TRBV20-1
J gene: TRBJ2-1
D gene: TRBD2
CDR3 protein: CSASTVAGGIDEQFF
CDR3 DNA: TGCAGTGCTAGTACAGTAGCGGGAGGGATAGATGAGCAGTTCTTC

clone size: NA
V gene: TRBV19
J gene: TRBJ1-2
D gene: NA
CDR3 protein: CASSDRGYGYTF
CDR3 DNA: TGTGCCAGTAGTGATAGGGGCTATGGCTACACCTTC

clone size: NA
V gene: TRBV18
J gene: TRBJ1-5
D gene: NA
CDR3 protein: CASSPGVRDQPQHF
CDR3 DNA: TGTGCCAGCTCACCAGGTGTTCGGGATCAGCCCCAGCATTTT

clone size: NA
V gene: TRBV11-2
J gene: TRBJ1-2
D gene: TRBD1
CDR3 protein: CASSSDRGYGYTF
CDR3 DNA: TGTGCCAGCAGCTCGGACAGGGGATATGGCTACACCTTC

clone size: NA
V gene: TRBV28
J gene: TRBJ2-1
D gene: TRBD2
CDR3 protein: CASSLWGTSGRDEQFF
CDR3 DNA: TGTGCCAGCAGTTTATGGGGGACTAGCGGGCGGGATGAGCAGTTCTTC

clone size: NA
V gene: TRBV5-6
J gene: TRBJ1-3
D gene: NA
CDR3 protein: CASSLAVPVGNTIYF
CDR3 DNA: TGTGCCAGCAGCTTGGCGGTCCCGGTAGGAAACACCATATATTTT

clone size: NA
V gene: TRBV12-3/TRBV12-4
J gene: TRBJ2-1
D gene: NA
CDR3 protein: CASSLGTYNEQFF
CDR3 DNA: TGTGCCAGCAGTTTAGGCACTTACAATGAGCAGTTCTTC

clone size: many
V gene: TRBV5-4
J gene: TRBJ1-2
D gene: NA
CDR3 protein: CASSSNLQGLLGYTF
CDR3 DNA: TGTGCCAGCAGCTCAAACTTACAGGGATTACTCGGCTACACCTTC

clone size: once
V gene: TRBV7-9
J gene: TRBJ1-2
D gene: NA
CDR3 protein: CASSLGGLAVFDTF
CDR3 DNA: TGTGCCAGCAGCTTAGGGGGGCTCGCCGTATTCGACACCTTC

clone size: NA
V gene: TRBV30
J gene: TRBJ2-1
D gene: TRBD2
CDR3 protein: CAWSRAGGPLNEQFF
CDR3 DNA: TGTGCCTGGAGTCGAGCGGGAGGGCCACTCAATGAGCAGTTCTTC

clone size: NA
V gene: TRBV24-1
J gene: TRBJ2-5
D gene: TRBD1
CDR3 protein: CATSETPGQGDLLSETQYF
CDR3 DNA: TGTGCCACCAGTGAGACCCCGGGACAGGGGGATCTTTTATCGGAGACCCAGTACTTC

clone size: NA
V gene: TRBV4-1
J gene: TRBJ2-5
D gene: TRBD2
CDR3 protein: CASSPSRDSGSLSETQYF
CDR3 DNA: TGCGCCAGCAGCCCCTCGAGGGATAGCGGGAGTCTATCAGAGACCCAGTACTTC

clone size: NA
V gene: TRBV3-1/TRBV3-2
J gene: TRBJ2-3
D gene: NA
CDR3 protein: CASSQDTSISTDTQYF
CDR3 DNA: TGTGCCAGCAGCCAAGATACTAGCATTAGCACAGATACGCAGTATTTT

clone size: few
V gene: TRBV27
J gene: TRBJ1-3
D gene: NA
CDR3 protein: CASSLSRELDSGNTIYF
CDR3 DNA: TGTGCCAGCAGTCTCTCCAGGGAACTCGACTCTGGAAACACCATATATTTT

clone size: NA
V gene: TRBV7-6
J gene: TRBJ2-3
D gene: TRBD2
CDR3 protein: CASSSPGTNTDTQYF
CDR3 DNA: TGTGCCAGCAGCTCACCCGGGACTAACACAGATACGCAGTATTTT

clone size: NA
V gene: TRBV7-2
J gene: TRBJ1-5
D gene: NA
CDR3 protein: CASSSPGMSQPQHF
CDR3 DNA: TGTGCCAGCAGCAGCCCCGGGATGAGTCAGCCCCAGCATTTT

clone size: NA
V gene: TRBV11-1
J gene: TRBJ2-2
D gene: NA
CDR3 protein: CASRFSGANTGELFF
CDR3 DNA: TGTGCCAGCCGTTTTAGCGGTGCGAACACCGGGGAGCTGTTTTTT

clone size: NA
V gene: TRBV14
J gene: TRBJ1-1
D gene: NA
CDR3 protein: CASSNRAGTEAFF
CDR3 DNA: TGTGCCAGCAGTAACAGGGCGGGCACTGAAGCTTTCTTT

clone size: NA
V gene: TRBV6-5
J gene: TRBJ2-1
D gene: TRBD1
CDR3 protein: CASSPQGENEQFF
CDR3 DNA: TGTGCCAGCAGTCCCCAGGGGGAAAATGAGCAGTTCTTC

clone size: few
V gene: TRBV10-1
J gene: TRBJ2-4
D gene: NA
CDR3 protein: CASSCGSVQYF
CDR3 DNA: TGCGCCAGCAGTTGCGGCTCTGTTCAGTACTTC

clone size: NA
V gene: TRBV25-1
J gene: TRBJ1-1
D gene: TRBD1
CDR3 protein: CASSERTGNTEAFF
CDR3 DNA: TGTGCCAGCAGTGAGCGGACAGGAAACACTGAAGCTTTCTTT

clone size: NA
V gene: TRBV5-8
J gene: TRBJ1-1
D gene: TRBD1
CDR3 protein: CASVNRGNTEAFF
CDR3 DNA: TGTGCCAGCGTTAACAGGGGGAACACTGAAGCTTTCTTT

clone size: NA
V gene: TRBV19
J gene: TRBJ2-7
D gene: NA
CDR3 protein: CASSIGMSYEQYF
CDR3 DNA: TGTGCCAGTAGTATCGGGATGTCCTACGAGCAGTACTTC

clone size: NA
V gene: TRBV5-1
J gene: TRBJ1-1
D gene: NA
CDR3 protein: CASSLTGGVTNTEAFF
CDR3 DNA: TGCGCCAGCAGCTTGACTGGAGGGGTTACGAACACTGAAGCTTTCTTT